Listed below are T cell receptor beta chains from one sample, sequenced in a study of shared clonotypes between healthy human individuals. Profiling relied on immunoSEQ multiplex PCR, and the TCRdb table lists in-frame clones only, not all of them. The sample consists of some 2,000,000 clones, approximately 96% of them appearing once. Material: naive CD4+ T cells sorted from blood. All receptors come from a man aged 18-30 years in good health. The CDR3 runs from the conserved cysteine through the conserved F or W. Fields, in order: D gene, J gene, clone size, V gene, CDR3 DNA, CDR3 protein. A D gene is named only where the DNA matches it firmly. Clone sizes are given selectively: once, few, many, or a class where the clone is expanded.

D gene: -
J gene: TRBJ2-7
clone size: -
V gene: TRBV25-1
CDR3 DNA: TGTGCCAGGTTATTGGGCCTTGGGTCCTACGAGCAGTACTTC
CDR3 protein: CARLLGLGSYEQYF

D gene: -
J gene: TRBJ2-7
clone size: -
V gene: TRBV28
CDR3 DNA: TGTGCCAGCAGTTTAAAAGGGTTTACGTTCGGGAATAACCCCTCCTACGAGCAGTACTTC
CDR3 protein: CASSLKGFTFGNNPSYEQYF

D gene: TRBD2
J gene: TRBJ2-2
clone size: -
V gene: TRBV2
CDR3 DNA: TGTGCCAGCAGACTGACTAGCGGGGGGGCCGGGGAGCTGTTTTTT
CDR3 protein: CASRLTSGGAGELFF

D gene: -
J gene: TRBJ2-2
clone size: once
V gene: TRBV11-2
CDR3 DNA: TGTGCCAGCAGCTTAGATCTAGCGTCCGGGGAGCTGTTTTTT
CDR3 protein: CASSLDLASGELFF

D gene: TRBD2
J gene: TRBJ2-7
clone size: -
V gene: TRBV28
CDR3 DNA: TGTGCCAGCCAAACCGGGGGGTTGGGTTACGAGCAGTACTTC
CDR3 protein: CASQTGGLGYEQYF

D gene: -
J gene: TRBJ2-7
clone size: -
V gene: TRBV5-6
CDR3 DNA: TGTGCCAGCAGCTTGGCCTGGGGCTCCTACGAGCAGTACTTC
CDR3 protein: CASSLAWGSYEQYF

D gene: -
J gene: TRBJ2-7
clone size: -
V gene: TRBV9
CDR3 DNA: TGTGCCAGCAGCGTAGAGGGGCGGGCCGCGAGGGAGCAGTACTTC
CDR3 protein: CASSVEGRAAREQYF

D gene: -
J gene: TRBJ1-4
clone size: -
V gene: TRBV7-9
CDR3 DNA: TGTGCCAGCAGCTCTCAGGGGTGGGAGAATGAAAAACTGTTTTTT
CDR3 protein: CASSSQGWENEKLFF

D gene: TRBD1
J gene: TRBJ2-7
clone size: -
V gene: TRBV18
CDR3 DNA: TGTGCCAGCTCTCGTACAGGGGAAGACGAGCAGTACTTC
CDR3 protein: CASSRTGEDEQYF

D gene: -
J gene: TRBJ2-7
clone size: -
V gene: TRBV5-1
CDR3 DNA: TGCGCCAGCAGCTTTTCGAATTCCTACGAGCAGTACTTC
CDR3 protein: CASSFSNSYEQYF

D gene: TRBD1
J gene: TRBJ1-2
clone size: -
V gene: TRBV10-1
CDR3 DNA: TGCGCCAGCAGGGACAGGGGGCACTATGGCTACACCTTC
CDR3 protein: CASRDRGHYGYTF

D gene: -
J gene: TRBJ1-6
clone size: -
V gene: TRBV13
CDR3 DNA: TGTGCCAGCAGCTTAGATGGGGGAAATTCACCCCTCCACTTT
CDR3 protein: CASSLDGGNSPLHF

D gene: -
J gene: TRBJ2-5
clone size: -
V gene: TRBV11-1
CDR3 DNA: TGTGCCAGCAGCTTCGGGGCCGGGGAGACCCAGTACTTC
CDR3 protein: CASSFGAGETQYF

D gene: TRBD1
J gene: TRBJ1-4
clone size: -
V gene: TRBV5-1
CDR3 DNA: TGCGCCAGCAGCCCGCTAGGGGGCGAAGATGAAAAACTGTTTTTT
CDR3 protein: CASSPLGGEDEKLFF

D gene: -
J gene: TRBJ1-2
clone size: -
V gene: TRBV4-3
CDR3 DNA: TGCGCCAGCAGCAAAGGGGGTTCTAACTATGGCTACACCTTC
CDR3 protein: CASSKGGSNYGYTF

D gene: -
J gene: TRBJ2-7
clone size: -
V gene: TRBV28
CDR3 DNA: TGTGCCAGCAGTTTCCCGACAGGGAGGCATGTCTACGAGCAGTACTTC
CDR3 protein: CASSFPTGRHVYEQYF

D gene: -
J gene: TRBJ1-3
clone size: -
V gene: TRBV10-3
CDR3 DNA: TGTGCCATCAGTGAGGGTCTCTCTGGAAACACCATATATTTT
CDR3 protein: CAISEGLSGNTIYF

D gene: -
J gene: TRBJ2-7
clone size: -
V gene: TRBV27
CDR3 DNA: TGTGCCAGCAGTTTGAAGCCCCCCGATACCTACGAGCAGTACTTC
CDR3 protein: CASSLKPPDTYEQYF

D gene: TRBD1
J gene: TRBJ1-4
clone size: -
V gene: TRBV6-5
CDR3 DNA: TGTGCCAGCAGCTGGGACAGGGGATCGCGTGAAAAACTGTTTTTT
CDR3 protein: CASSWDRGSREKLFF

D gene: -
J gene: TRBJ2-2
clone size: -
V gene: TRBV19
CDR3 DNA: TGTGCCAGTGTGCCCGGGGCTAACACCGGGGAGCTGTTTTTT
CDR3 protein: CASVPGANTGELFF

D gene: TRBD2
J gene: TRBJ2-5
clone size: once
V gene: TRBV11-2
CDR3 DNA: TGTGCCAGCAGCTCCCGCATGGGACTAGCTTGGGGGGAGACCCAGTACTTC
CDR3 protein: CASSSRMGLAWGETQYF

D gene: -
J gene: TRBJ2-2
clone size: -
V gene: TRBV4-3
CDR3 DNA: TGCGCCAGCAGCCAGAGGACGGCCGGGGAGCTGTTTTTT
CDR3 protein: CASSQRTAGELFF

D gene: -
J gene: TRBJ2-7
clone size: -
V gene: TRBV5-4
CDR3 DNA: TGTGCCAGCAGCGGCGAGCGTAGCTCCTACGAGCAGTACTTC
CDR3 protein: CASSGERSSYEQYF

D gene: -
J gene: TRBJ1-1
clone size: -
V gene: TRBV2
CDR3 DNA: TGTGCCAGCCTAATGAACACTGAAGCTTTCTTT
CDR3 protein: CASLMNTEAFF

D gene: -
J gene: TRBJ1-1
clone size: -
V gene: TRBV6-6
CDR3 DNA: TGTGCCAGCAGTTTACAAATGGGGGGCTTAACTGAAGCTTTCTTT
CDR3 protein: CASSLQMGGLTEAFF

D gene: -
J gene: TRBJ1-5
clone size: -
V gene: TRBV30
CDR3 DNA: TGTGCCTGGAGTCTGAGCAATCAGCCCCAGCATTTT
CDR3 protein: CAWSLSNQPQHF

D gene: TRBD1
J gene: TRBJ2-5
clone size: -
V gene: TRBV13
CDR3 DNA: TGTGCCAGCCAAGAAACAGGGGGCGAGGCCCAGTACTTC
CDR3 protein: CASQETGGEAQYF

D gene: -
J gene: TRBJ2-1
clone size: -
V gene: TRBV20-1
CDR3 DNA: TGCAGTGCTAGAGATCGTAATGAGCAGTTCTTC
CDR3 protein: CSARDRNEQFF

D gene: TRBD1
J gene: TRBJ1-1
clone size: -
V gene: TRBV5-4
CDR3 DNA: TGTGCCAGCAGCTCCTGGACAGGGAACACTGAAGCTTTCTTT
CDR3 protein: CASSSWTGNTEAFF

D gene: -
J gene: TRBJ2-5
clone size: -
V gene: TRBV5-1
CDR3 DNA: TGCGCCAGCAGCTTGGCCATAAGGTCCGAAACGGCGGCCCAGTACTTC
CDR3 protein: CASSLAIRSETAAQYF

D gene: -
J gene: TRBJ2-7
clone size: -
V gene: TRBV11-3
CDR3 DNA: TGTGCCAGCAGCTTAGAACACGGCGGGATCTCCTACGAGCAGTACTTC
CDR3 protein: CASSLEHGGISYEQYF

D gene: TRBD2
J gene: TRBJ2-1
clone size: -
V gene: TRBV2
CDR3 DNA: TGTGCCAGGGCGAGCGGGGGGTACTACAATGAGCAGTTCTTC
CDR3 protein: CARASGGYYNEQFF

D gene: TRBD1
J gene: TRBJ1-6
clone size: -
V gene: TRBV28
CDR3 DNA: TGTGCCAGCAGCAACAGGGGGGAGGTCCTCCACTTT
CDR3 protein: CASSNRGEVLHF